This T cell receptor beta chain was observed in a study of regulatory T cells in long-lasting Graves disease. Study observations and caveats: TCR diversity was lower in persistent Graves' patients than in newly diagnosed ones. TRBV28, TRBJ1-2 and TRBJ2-5 were favored in persistent disease.

The table lists this clonotype with many counts. Its antigen is not identified. The sample's time point: newly diagnosed GD, antithyroid drugs for less than 3 months. PBMC-extracted RNA yielded the TCR library. Under American Thyroid Association guidelines, Graves' disease was diagnosed. CDR1 and CDR2 from the germline V gene are MDHEN and SYDVKM. V was pared by 7 bases and J by 4 bases, with 7 bases of the junction left unmatched. The CDR3 totals 15 residues. The authors built TCR beta libraries using iRepertoire HTBI primers and Arm-PCR of CDR3 regions. Each CDR3 protein is one row after TCRdb ran MiXCR on the multiplex PCR reads. This sample has 410,000 or so distinct CDR3 sequences, with about 15% found just once. This sample was also put to use in a study of T cells in Graves' hyperthyroidism and ophthalmopathy. This second report adds: In the analysis, a 13 V-J model separated ophthalmopathy from stable hyperthyroidism.

V and J are TRBV28 and TRBJ1-4; 9 nucleotides line up with TRBD1. This clonotype originated in a woman aged 30 to 39 with Graves disease. The sample here was peripheral blood mononuclear cells (PBMCs), taken at new diagnosis, from a patient treated with antithyroid drugs. This chain's CDR3 is CASTTGGTLNEKLFF. The CDR3 DNA reads as TGTGCCAGCACGACAGGGGGGACCCTTAATGAAAAACTGTTTTTT.